A single T cell receptor (beta chain) is shown here with its context. As yet, its antigen is unknown. CDR1 and CDR2 (germline): KGHSH, LQKENI. The trim removed 0 bases at V and 8 bases at J, leaving 7 bases unmatched. The CDR3 loop spans 17 amino acids. This sample is part of a study of OX40 agonist ivuxolimab in advanced cancers. Overall study context: Three patients responded partially, comprising one with hepatocellular carcinoma and two with cutaneous melanoma.

The study's findings and limits: Also showing low normalized T-cell clonal expansion were some of the nonresponders.

The repertoire was sequenced with immunoSEQ multiplex PCR; TCRdb's copy has only in-frame clones and lacks some. The sample lists fewer than 90,000 clones, roughly 90% occurring once. The sequence was collected from an adult with an advanced solid tumor such as melanoma, head and neck, liver or kidney cancer. V and J are TRBV18 and TRBJ2-1, with TRBD2 matching over 13 bases. The sequences come from CD4+ or CD8+ T cells sorted from blood, collected in a trial of the OX40 agonist ivuxolimab. The DNA for the CDR3 is TGTGCCAGCTCACCACCCCCACTAGCGGGAGGGCCCGATGAGCAGTTCTTC. This sequence encodes CASSPPPLAGGPDEQFF.